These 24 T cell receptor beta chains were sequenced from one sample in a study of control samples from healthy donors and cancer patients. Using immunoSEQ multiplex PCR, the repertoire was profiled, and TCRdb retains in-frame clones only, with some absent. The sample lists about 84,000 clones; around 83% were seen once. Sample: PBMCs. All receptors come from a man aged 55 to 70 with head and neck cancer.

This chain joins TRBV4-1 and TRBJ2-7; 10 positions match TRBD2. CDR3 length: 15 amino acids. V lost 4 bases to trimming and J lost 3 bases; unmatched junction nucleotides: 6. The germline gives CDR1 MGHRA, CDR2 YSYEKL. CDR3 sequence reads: CASSRLAGAYYEQYF. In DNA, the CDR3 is TGCGCCAGCAGCCGCCTAGCGGGAGCATACTACGAGCAGTACTTC.

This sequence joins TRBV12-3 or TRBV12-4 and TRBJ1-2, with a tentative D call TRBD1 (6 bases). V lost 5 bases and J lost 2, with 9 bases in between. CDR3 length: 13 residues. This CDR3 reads CASSEGQNYGYTF. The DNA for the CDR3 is TGTGCCAGCAGTGAAGGACAGAACTATGGCTACACCTTC.

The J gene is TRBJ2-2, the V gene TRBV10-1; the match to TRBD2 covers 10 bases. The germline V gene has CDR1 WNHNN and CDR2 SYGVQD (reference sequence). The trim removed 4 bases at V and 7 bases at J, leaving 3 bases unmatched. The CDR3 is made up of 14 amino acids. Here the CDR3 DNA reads TGCGCCAGCAGTGGGACTAGCGGTTACGGGGAGCTGTTTTTT. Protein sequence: CASSGTSGYGELFF.

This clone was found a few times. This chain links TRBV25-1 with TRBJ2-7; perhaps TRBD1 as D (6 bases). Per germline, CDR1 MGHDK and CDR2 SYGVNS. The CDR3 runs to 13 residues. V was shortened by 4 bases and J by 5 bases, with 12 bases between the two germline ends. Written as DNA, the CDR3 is TGTGCCAGCAGTGTAACAGGGACCCACGAGCAGTACTTC. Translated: CASSVTGTHEQYF.

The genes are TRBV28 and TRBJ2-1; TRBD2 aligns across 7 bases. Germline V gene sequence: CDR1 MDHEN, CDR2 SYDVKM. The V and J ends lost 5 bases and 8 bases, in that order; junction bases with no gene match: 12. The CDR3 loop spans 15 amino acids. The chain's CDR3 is CASSRPGLSVYEQFF. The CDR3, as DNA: TGTGCCAGCAGTCGCCCGGGACTATCGGTCTATGAGCAGTTCTTC.

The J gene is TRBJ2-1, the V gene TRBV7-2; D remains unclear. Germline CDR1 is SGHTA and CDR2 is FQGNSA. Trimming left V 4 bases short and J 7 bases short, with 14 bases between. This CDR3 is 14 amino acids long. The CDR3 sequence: CASSSRLALNEQFF. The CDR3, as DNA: TGTGCCAGCAGCTCACGACTGGCCTTAAATGAGCAGTTCTTC.

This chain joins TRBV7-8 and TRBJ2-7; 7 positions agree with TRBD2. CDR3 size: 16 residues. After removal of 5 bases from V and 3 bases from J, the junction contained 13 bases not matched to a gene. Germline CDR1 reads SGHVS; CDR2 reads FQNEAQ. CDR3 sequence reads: CASSRLGGRAGYEQYF. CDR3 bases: TGTGCCAGCAGCAGGCTTGGAGGGAGGGCCGGCTACGAGCAGTACTTC.

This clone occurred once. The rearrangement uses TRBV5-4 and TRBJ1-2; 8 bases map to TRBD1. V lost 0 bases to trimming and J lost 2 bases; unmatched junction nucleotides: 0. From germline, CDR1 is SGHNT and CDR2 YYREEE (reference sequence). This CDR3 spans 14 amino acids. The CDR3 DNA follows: TGTGCCAGCAGCTTGGGGGACAGGAACTATGGCTACACCTTC. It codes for CASSLGDRNYGYTF.

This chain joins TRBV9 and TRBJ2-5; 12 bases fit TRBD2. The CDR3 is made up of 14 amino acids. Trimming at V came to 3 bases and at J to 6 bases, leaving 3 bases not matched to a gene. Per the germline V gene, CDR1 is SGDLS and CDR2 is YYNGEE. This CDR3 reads CASSATSGRKTQYF. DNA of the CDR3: TGTGCCAGCAGCGCTACTAGCGGGAGGAAGACCCAGTACTTC.

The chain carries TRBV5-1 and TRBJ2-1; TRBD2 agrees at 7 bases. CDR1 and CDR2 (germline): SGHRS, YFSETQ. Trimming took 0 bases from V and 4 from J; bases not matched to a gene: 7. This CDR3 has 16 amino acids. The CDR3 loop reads CASSLGFAGEYNEQFF. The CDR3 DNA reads TGCGCCAGCAGCTTGGGGTTTGCGGGAGAGTACAATGAGCAGTTCTTC.

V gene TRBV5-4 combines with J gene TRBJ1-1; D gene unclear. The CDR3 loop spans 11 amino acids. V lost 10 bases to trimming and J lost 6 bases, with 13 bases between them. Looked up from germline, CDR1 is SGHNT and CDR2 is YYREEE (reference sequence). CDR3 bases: TGTGCCTATAGAGGTTGGGCTGAAGCTTTCTTT. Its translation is CAYRGWAEAFF.

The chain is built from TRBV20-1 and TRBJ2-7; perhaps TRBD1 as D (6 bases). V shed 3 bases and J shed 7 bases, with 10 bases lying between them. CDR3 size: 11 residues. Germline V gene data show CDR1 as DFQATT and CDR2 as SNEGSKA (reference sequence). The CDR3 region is CSASQGNEQYF. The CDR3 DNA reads TGCAGTGCTAGTCAGGGGAATGAGCAGTACTTC.

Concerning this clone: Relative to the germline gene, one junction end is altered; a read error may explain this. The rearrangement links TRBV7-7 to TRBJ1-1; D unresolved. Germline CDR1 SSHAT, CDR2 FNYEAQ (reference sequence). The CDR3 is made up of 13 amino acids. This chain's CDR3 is CASSLADNTEAFF. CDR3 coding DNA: TGTGCTAGCAGCCTTGCCGACAACACTGAAGCTTTCTTT.

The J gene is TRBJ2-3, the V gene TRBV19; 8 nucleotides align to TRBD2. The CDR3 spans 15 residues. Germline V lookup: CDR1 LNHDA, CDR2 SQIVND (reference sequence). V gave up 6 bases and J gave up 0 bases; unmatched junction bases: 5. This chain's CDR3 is CASSGRAASTDTQYF. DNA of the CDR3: TGTGCCAGTAGCGGGAGGGCCGCTAGCACAGATACGCAGTATTTT. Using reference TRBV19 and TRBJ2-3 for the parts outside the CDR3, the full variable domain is DGGITQSPKYLFRKEGQNVTLSCEQNLNHDAMYWYRQDPGQGLRLIYYSQIVNDFQKGDIAEGYSVSREKKESFPLTVTSAQKNPTAFYLCASSGRAASTDTQYFGPGTRLTVL.

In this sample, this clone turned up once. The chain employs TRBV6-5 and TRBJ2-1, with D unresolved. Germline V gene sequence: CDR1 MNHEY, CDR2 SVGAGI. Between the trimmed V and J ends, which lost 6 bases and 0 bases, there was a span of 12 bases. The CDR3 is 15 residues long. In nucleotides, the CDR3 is TGTGCCAGCAGACGACCCCCGGGCTCCTACAATGAGCAGTTCTTC. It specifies CASRRPPGSYNEQFF.

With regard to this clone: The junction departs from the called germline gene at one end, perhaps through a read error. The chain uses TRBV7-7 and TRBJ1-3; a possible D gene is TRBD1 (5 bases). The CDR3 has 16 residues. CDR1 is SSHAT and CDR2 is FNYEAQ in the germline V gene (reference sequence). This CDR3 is CASSLAPAGLGNTIYF. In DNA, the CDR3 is TGTGCTAGCAGCTTAGCGCCGGCAGGGCTCGGAAACACCATATATTTT.

CDR3: CASTSPLVPYEQYF. As DNA, the CDR3 is TGTGCCAGCACCTCTCCCCTAGTCCCCTACGAGCAGTACTTC. The chain uses TRBV5-4 and TRBJ2-7; D gene uncertain. The germline V gene has CDR1 SGHNT and CDR2 YYREEE (reference sequence). Trimming stripped 6 bases from V and 2 bases from J, with 15 bases between. The CDR3 is 14 residues long.

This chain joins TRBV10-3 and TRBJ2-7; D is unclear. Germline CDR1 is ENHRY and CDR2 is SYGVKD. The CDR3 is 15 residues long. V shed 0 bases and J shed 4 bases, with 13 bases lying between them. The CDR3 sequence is CAISESQSLGYEQYF. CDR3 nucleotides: TGTGCCATCAGTGAGTCGCAGAGTTTGGGATACGAGCAGTACTTC.

For the CDR3, the DNA is TGTGCCAGCAGCCCACAACTAGCTGTACGGAATGAGCAGTTCTTC. Residues: CASSPQLAVRNEQFF. V usage is TRBV9 and J usage is TRBJ2-1; weak D call: TRBD2 (6 bases). The V end lost 4 bases, the J end lost 7 bases, and 18 bases lay between the germline ends. The CDR3 sequence is 15 residues long. Germline V CDR1 and CDR2: SGDLS, YYNGEE.

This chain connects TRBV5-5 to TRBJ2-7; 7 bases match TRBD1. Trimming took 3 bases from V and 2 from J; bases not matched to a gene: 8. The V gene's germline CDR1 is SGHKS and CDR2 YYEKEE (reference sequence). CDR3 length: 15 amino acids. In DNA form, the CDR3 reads TGTGCCAGCAGCTGGGCCGGGACAGAGCCCTACGAGCAGTACTTC. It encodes CASSWAGTEPYEQYF.

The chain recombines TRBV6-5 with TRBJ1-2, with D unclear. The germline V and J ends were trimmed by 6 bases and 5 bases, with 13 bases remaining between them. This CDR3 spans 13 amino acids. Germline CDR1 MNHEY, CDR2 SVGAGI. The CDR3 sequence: CASRGRFEYGYTF. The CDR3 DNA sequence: TGTGCCAGCAGGGGTCGTTTTGAGTATGGCTACACCTTC.

The CDR3 DNA reads TGTGCCAGCTCACCACGATTAGCGGGGACCTCCTACAATGAGCAGTTCTTC. Protein: CASSPRLAGTSYNEQFF. J is TRBJ2-1 and V is TRBV18; 8 nucleotides agree with TRBD2. This CDR3 has 17 amino acids. The ends lost 1 base at V and 0 bases at J; junction bases unmatched: 5. Germline CDR1 and CDR2: KGHSH and LQKENI.

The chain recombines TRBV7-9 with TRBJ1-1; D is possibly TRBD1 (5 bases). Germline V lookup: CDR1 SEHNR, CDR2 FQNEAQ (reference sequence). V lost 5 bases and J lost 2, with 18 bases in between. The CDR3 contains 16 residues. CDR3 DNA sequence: TGTGCCAGCAGCCCGGCGGAGGGGTTGGTAAACACTGAAGCTTTCTTT. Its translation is CASSPAEGLVNTEAFF. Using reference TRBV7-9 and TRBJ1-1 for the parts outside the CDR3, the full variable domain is DTGVSQNPRHKITKRGQNVTFRCDPISEHNRLYWYRQTLGQGPEFLTYFQNEAQLEKSRLLSDRFSAERPKGSFSTLEIQRTEQGDSAMYLCASSPAEGLVNTEAFFGQGTRLTVV.

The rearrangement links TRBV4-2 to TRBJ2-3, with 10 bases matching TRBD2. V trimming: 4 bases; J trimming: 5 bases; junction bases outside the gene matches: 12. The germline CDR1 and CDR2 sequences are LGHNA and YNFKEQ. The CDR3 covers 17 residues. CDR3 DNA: TGTGCCAGCAGCCCGTCGGGGGGAGCGGGAGGGTTAGATACGCAGTATTTT. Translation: CASSPSGGAGGLDTQYF.